This is a list of T cell receptor beta chains from one sample in a study of blood T cell repertoires in COVID-19. The assay was immunoSEQ multiplex PCR, and TCRdb's table has in-frame clones only and misses some. The repertoire includes under 45,000 clones, about 90% of them detected once, and about 4% sits in the top ten. Sequencing input: peripheral blood. Receptors originate from a man aged 60 to 69 with acute or convalescent COVID-19. Each CDR3 is given with its conserved first and last residue. The D gene is left open where the match is weak. The size field is filled for only some rows; it gives once, few, many or a size class.

length	D	V	J	size	CDR3	DNA
13	NA	TRBV7-2	TRBJ1-5	NA	CASSPDGVQPQHF	TGTGCCAGCAGCCCAGACGGGGTACAGCCCCAGCATTTT
13	NA	TRBV10-1	TRBJ2-2	NA	CASRGVDTGELFF	TGCGCCAGCAGAGGGGTGGATACCGGGGAGCTGTTTTTT
18	TRBD2	TRBV6-6	TRBJ2-2	NA	CASSPRTSGGPSTGELFF	TGTGCCAGCAGTCCCCGGACTAGCGGGGGCCCGAGTACCGGGGAGCTGTTTTTT
15	NA	TRBV5-4	TRBJ2-1	NA	CASSLGGQDGNEQFF	TGTGCCAGCAGCCTTGGAGGGCAGGACGGCAATGAGCAGTTCTTC
12	NA	TRBV2	TRBJ1-1	NA	CASDWGQGEAFF	TGTGCCAGCGATTGGGGCCAGGGAGAAGCTTTCTTT
15	NA	TRBV27	TRBJ1-5	NA	CASSLATGRGQPQHF	TGTGCCAGCAGTTTAGCAACAGGGCGGGGGCAGCCCCAGCATTTT
15	TRBD2	TRBV4-3	TRBJ2-1	NA	CASSQISGDYNEQFF	TGCGCCAGCAGCCAGATTAGCGGGGACTACAATGAGCAGTTCTTC
15	NA	TRBV7-2	TRBJ1-5	NA	CASSWALGGNQPQHF	TGTGCCAGCAGCTGGGCCCTCGGGGGCAATCAGCCCCAGCATTTT
12	NA	TRBV6-2/TRBV6-3	TRBJ2-7	NA	CASSLQVGGQYF	TGTGCCAGCAGTTTACAGGTTGGCGGGCAGTACTTC
13	NA	TRBV30	TRBJ1-2	NA	CAWTAQGTNGYTF	TGTGCCTGGACCGCGCAGGGAACGAATGGCTACACCTTC
17	NA	TRBV19	TRBJ2-6	NA	CASSPPGQSSGANVLTF	TGTGCCAGTAGTCCCCCTGGACAGTCCTCTGGGGCCAACGTCCTGACTTTC
15	TRBD1	TRBV10-2	TRBJ1-5	NA	CASRETGLINQPQHF	TGCGCCAGCAGGGAGACAGGGTTAATCAATCAGCCCCAGCATTTT
12	NA	TRBV6-5	TRBJ2-7	NA	CASREAGYEQYF	TGTGCCAGCAGGGAGGCCGGCTACGAGCAGTACTTC
17	TRBD1	TRBV5-4	TRBJ1-2	NA	CASSLQNTRTGGDGYTF	TGTGCCAGCAGCTTGCAGAACACCAGGACAGGGGGGGATGGCTACACCTTC
17	TRBD2	TRBV27	TRBJ2-5	NA	CASSWDSGGPSKETQYF	TGTGCCAGCAGTTGGGATAGCGGGGGCCCCTCTAAAGAGACCCAGTACTTC
15	TRBD2	TRBV4-3	TRBJ2-1	once	CASSQGGGASYEQFF	TGCGCCAGCAGCCAAGGCGGGGGGGCCTCTTATGAGCAGTTCTTC
13	NA	TRBV18	TRBJ2-5	NA	CASSRGVQETQYF	TGTGCCAGCTCAAGAGGAGTCCAAGAGACCCAGTACTTC
14	TRBD1	TRBV18	TRBJ1-5	NA	CASSSDRAGQPQHF	TGTGCCAGCTCGTCGGACAGGGCGGGTCAGCCCCAGCATTTT
16	TRBD1	TRBV24-1	TRBJ2-1	few	CATSGTGGWVSDEQFF	TGTGCCACCAGTGGTACAGGGGGCTGGGTCTCGGATGAGCAGTTCTTC
15	TRBD1	TRBV7-8	TRBJ2-2	NA	CASSFTGGNTGELFF	TGTGCCAGCAGCTTTACAGGGGGCAACACCGGGGAGCTGTTTTTT
14	NA	TRBV30	TRBJ1-5	NA	CAWSVPRSLQPQHF	TGTGCCTGGAGTGTACCCAGGTCCCTGCAGCCCCAGCATTTT
12	NA	TRBV5-4	TRBJ1-2	NA	CASSLGDTRASF	TGTGCCAGCAGCTTGGGTGACACTCGAGCATCCTTC
14	TRBD1	TRBV2	TRBJ1-1	NA	CASSWGQTNTEAFF	TGTGCCAGCAGTTGGGGACAGACGAACACTGAAGCTTTCTTT
16	TRBD1	TRBV10-1	TRBJ2-3	NA	CASSEQTGQRTDTQYF	TGCGCCAGCAGTGAACAAACGGGACAGCGCACAGATACGCAGTATTTT
14	TRBD1	TRBV2	TRBJ2-7	NA	CASSKQGADDEQYF	TGTGCCAGCAGTAAACAGGGGGCCGACGACGAGCAGTACTTC
17	NA	TRBV5-1	TRBJ1-3	NA	CASSSMTGESSGNTIYF	TGCGCCAGCAGCTCGATGACGGGAGAGAGCTCTGGAAACACCATATATTTT
14	NA	TRBV4-3	TRBJ1-2	once	CASSQRGGDYGYTF	TGCGCCAGCAGCCAACGGGGGGGAGACTATGGCTACACCTTC
15	TRBD1	TRBV18	TRBJ1-1	NA	CASSRRLDRDTEAFF	TGTGCCAGCTCACGAAGGTTGGACAGGGACACTGAAGCTTTCTTT
15	NA	TRBV10-3	TRBJ1-4	NA	CAISETVGATEKLFF	TGTGCCATCAGTGAGACTGTGGGGGCGACAGAAAAACTGTTTTTT
17	NA	TRBV28	TRBJ1-5	NA	CASSPADRQRGNQPQHF	TGTGCCAGCAGTCCCGCCGACAGGCAGCGTGGCAATCAGCCCCAGCATTTT
14	NA	TRBV4-3	TRBJ1-2	NA	CASSQEREAYGYTF	TGCGCCAGCAGCCAAGAACGGGAGGCGTATGGCTACACCTTC
14	TRBD1	TRBV6-5	TRBJ1-2	NA	CASRRKTGGYGYTF	TGTGCCAGCAGGCGGAAGACAGGGGGGTATGGCTACACCTTC
15	TRBD1	TRBV7-8	TRBJ1-4	NA	CASSQEGQINEKLFF	TGTGCCAGCAGCCAGGAGGGACAGATTAATGAAAAACTGTTTTTT
13	NA	TRBV18	TRBJ1-1	once	CASSPRGNTEAFF	TGTGCCAGCTCACCGCGGGGGAACACTGAAGCTTTCTTT
16	TRBD1	TRBV30	TRBJ1-2	NA	CALYRDRGRGRNGYTF	TGTGCCTTGTACCGGGACAGGGGGCGTGGGAGGAATGGCTACACCTTC
15	NA	TRBV19	TRBJ1-1	NA	CASSMNRVRDTEAFF	TGTGCCAGTAGTATGAACAGGGTGCGAGACACTGAAGCTTTCTTT
15	TRBD1	TRBV25-1	TRBJ1-6	NA	CASRIGQGLWQPLHF	TGTGCCAGCAGGATCGGACAGGGGTTATGGCAACCCCTCCACTTT
20	TRBD1	TRBV19	TRBJ2-6	NA	CASSKSEVTGYSSGANVLTF	TGTGCCAGTAGTAAGAGTGAGGTGACAGGGTACTCGTCTGGGGCCAACGTCCTGACTTTC
16	NA	TRBV6-2/TRBV6-3	TRBJ1-5	NA	CASSYSTGLENQPQHF	TGTGCCAGCAGTTACTCTACAGGGCTGGAGAATCAGCCCCAGCATTTT
15	TRBD1	TRBV7-2	TRBJ2-7	NA	CASSFSGQGTYEQYF	TGTGCCAGCAGCTTCTCGGGACAGGGTACCTACGAGCAGTACTTC
15	NA	TRBV2	TRBJ2-6	NA	CASSFFPSGANVLTF	TGTGCCAGCAGCTTCTTCCCCTCTGGGGCCAACGTCCTGACTTTC
10	NA	TRBV20-1	TRBJ2-5	NA	CSASSETQYF	TGCAGTGCTTCATCAGAGACCCAGTACTTC
11	TRBD1	TRBV29-1	TRBJ2-7	NA	CSATGASEQYF	TGCAGCGCAACAGGGGCATCCGAGCAGTACTTC
14	NA	TRBV3-1/TRBV3-2	TRBJ1-3	NA	CASSQAGAGNTIYF	TGTGCCAGCAGCCAAGCGGGGGCTGGAAACACCATATATTTT
15	NA	TRBV4-2	TRBJ1-1	NA	CASSQDTKRNTEAFF	TGTGCCAGCAGCCAAGATACGAAGCGGAACACTGAAGCTTTCTTT
16	NA	TRBV4-2	TRBJ1-1	once	CASSSRQGTVNTEAFF	TGTGCCAGCAGCTCCCGCCAGGGAACTGTGAACACTGAAGCTTTCTTT
16	TRBD1	TRBV5-6	TRBJ1-5	NA	CASSLRTGGGNQPQHF	TGTGCCAGCAGCCTCAGGACAGGGGGAGGCAATCAGCCCCAGCATTTT
14	NA	TRBV6-1	TRBJ1-1	medium-sized	CASSDRGAGTEAFF	TGTGCCAGCAGTGATCGGGGGGCCGGCACTGAAGCTTTCTTT
15	NA	TRBV7-2	TRBJ2-1	NA	CASTSRHSSYNEQFF	TGTGCCAGCACCTCAAGACACAGCTCCTACAATGAGCAGTTCTTC
15	TRBD2	TRBV28	TRBJ2-2	NA	CASKSGGLNTGELFF	TGTGCCAGCAAAAGCGGGGGGCTGAACACCGGGGAGCTGTTTTTT
18	TRBD1	TRBV6-2/TRBV6-3	TRBJ1-1	NA	CASSYSTGTGPGFKEAFF	TGTGCCAGCAGTTACTCGACCGGGACAGGGCCTGGGTTTAAGGAAGCTTTCTTT
16	TRBD2	TRBV7-2	TRBJ2-3	NA	CASSLVWRGGPDTQYF	TGTGCCAGCAGCTTAGTGTGGCGGGGGGGCCCAGATACGCAGTATTTT
15	TRBD1	TRBV4-3	TRBJ1-5	NA	CASSQGTGNNQPQHF	TGCGCCAGCAGCCAAGGGACAGGGAACAATCAGCCCCAGCATTTT
14	NA	TRBV6-2/TRBV6-3	TRBJ2-3	NA	CASSWGLARDTQYF	TGTGCCAGCAGTTGGGGACTCGCCAGGGATACGCAGTATTTT
15	TRBD1	TRBV6-5	TRBJ1-4	few	CASSLRDSRYEKLFF	TGTGCCAGCAGTCTCCGGGACAGCCGATATGAAAAACTGTTTTTT